This T cell receptor (beta chain) was captured by sequencing in a study of cytomegalovirus exposure and HLA in healthy donors. General study findings and limits: Confirmation was obtained in vitro that three CMV-associated chains are specific for CMV antigens.

The germline V gene encodes CDR1 SGHRS and CDR2 YFSETQ. V shed 0 bases and J shed 6 bases, with 12 bases lying between them. CDR3 length: 14 residues. The sample holds a few counts of this clone. Its antigen is not identified. Repertoires were generated with immunoSEQ multiplex PCR, while TCRdb's copy carries only in-frame clones and drops some. The data contain roughly 300,000 clones, 75% to 90% of them singletons. The source is a woman in her late teens or twenties in good health and CMV-seronegative. This rearrangement joins TRBV5-1 to TRBJ1-2; tentatively, D is TRBD1 (6 bases). Source material: PBMCs. DNA for the CDR3: TGCGCCAGCAGCTTGGTCGGGGGGCTGGATGGCTACACCTTC. This encodes CASSLVGGLDGYTF.